Listed below are T cell receptor beta chains from one sample, sequenced in a study of T cell repertoires in cytomegalovirus infection. MiXCR, run by TCRdb on the reads, gives a single entry per CDR3 protein. The top ten clones hold approximately 19% of a sample with roughly 280,000 distinct CDR3 sequences, about 20% of them seen once. No antigens are known for them. Here the sequenced sample was cultured PBMCs, taken from culture after CMV antigen stimulation. The receptors here all came from a human donor in good health (CMV status not recorded). Some clones in this sample may be carry-over from other donors' samples. CDR3s leave out the opening cysteine and the closing phenylalanine or tryptophan.

>TRBV11-2|14|TRBJ2-1
ASSQVGGSSYNEQF
>TRBV19|13|TRBJ2-1
ASSIPQRSYNEQF
>TRBV12-3/TRBV12-4|13|TRBJ1-3
ASSLQGYSGNTIY
>TRBV2|11|TRBJ1-2
ASSQDTNSGYT
>TRBV7-2|12|TRBJ2-5
ASSRGQGAETQY
>TRBV24-1|14|TRBJ2-5
ATSEPGPPGRETQY
>TRBV6-1|10|TRBJ2-5
ASSEEDRAGG
>TRBV24-1|15|TRBJ2-1
ATSETFLAGPYNEQF
>TRBV28|14|TRBJ2-1
ASSLWALPQGNEQF
>TRBV12-3/TRBV12-4|10|TRBJ1-4
ASSVSNEKLF
>TRBV7-6|12|TRBJ2-7
ASSPSRVAHEQY
>TRBV7-8|12|TRBJ2-3
ASSFPGLAGVQY
>TRBV10-3|10|TRBJ1-6
AIRNSNSPLH
>TRBV7-6|11|TRBJ2-7
ASSMGHPYEQY
>TRBV6-1|12|TRBJ2-3
ASSPLAGTDTQY
>TRBV6-1|11|TRBJ2-2
ATGTTYTGELF
>TRBV29-1|10|TRBJ1-5
SVGQSNQPQH
>TRBV7-2|11|TRBJ1-1
ASSWDGVSEAF
>TRBV7-9|11|TRBJ2-1
ASSLGEYNEQF
>TRBV28|13|TRBJ1-2
ASSLRGQGMGGYT
>TRBV6-5|12|TRBJ1-3
ASMHRLPGNTIY
>TRBV10-3|15|TRBJ2-3
AISPESGRPSTDTQY
>TRBV7-2|14|TRBJ1-2
ASSLPGTGSPYGYT
>TRBV4-1|16|TRBJ2-4
ASSQGGGQGVAKNIQY
>TRBV20-1|9|TRBJ2-1
SAIEVNEQF
>TRBV4-1|12|TRBJ1-1
ASSQSAGRTEAF
>TRBV18|12|TRBJ1-3
ASSPLISGNTIY
>TRBV10-2|11|TRBJ1-2
ASSSGGDYGYT
>TRBV11-2|12|TRBJ1-2
ASSLYVGGNGYT
>TRBV7-6|15|TRBJ2-1
ASSLGTSGSSYNEQF
>TRBV7-2|12|TRBJ1-1
ASSLHQGSTEAF
>TRBV4-1|14|TRBJ2-5
ASSQDAGQGAETQY
>TRBV6-2/TRBV6-3|11|TRBJ2-2
ASTPLDTGELF
>TRBV7-3|15|TRBJ2-3
ASTGLAEGGSTDTQY
>TRBV4-3|12|TRBJ2-1
ASSQDNSGGEQF
>TRBV27|13|TRBJ1-1
ASSRLAGSNTEAF
>TRBV15|12|TRBJ2-5
ATNDRAASESQY
>TRBV12-3/TRBV12-4|12|TRBJ2-1
ASSLFREWMEQF
>TRBV12-3/TRBV12-4|14|TRBJ2-2
ASSSASGRNTGELF
>TRBV6-1|10|TRBJ2-3
ASSQTVDTQY
>TRBV12-3/TRBV12-4|9|TRBJ1-2
ASSTGVGYT
>TRBV27|12|TRBJ2-1
ASTRQGSYNEQF
>TRBV28|14|TRBJ2-1
ASSLFGGNSNNEQF
>TRBV19|14|TRBJ2-1
ASSASPPAMGDEQF
>TRBV12-3/TRBV12-4|12|TRBJ1-2
ASSPPDRIYGYT
>TRBV19|12|TRBJ2-3
ASSVGFGADTQY
>TRBV28|13|TRBJ2-7
ASTPVGLSSYEQY
>TRBV4-3|11|TRBJ1-1
ASSQLGVTEAF
>TRBV7-2|11|TRBJ1-1
ASSLIIHTEAF
>TRBV7-2|15|TRBJ2-3
ASSSNPNRAWTDTQY
>TRBV19|13|TRBJ1-1
ASSILGTWSTEAF
>TRBV6-6|13|TRBJ1-5
ASSYSRLGNQPQH
>TRBV29-1|12|TRBJ2-3
SVGRSDLADTQY
>TRBV12-3/TRBV12-4|14|TRBJ2-3
ASSWSGPVSTDTQY
>TRBV7-2|11|TRBJ2-7
ASSRHTLYEQY